This TCR beta chain was sequenced for a study of cytomegalovirus exposure and HLA in healthy donors. Looking at the study overall: Earlier, some 180 million T cells were analyzed, and around 100 million unique TCR beta sequences were found among them. Overall study results and limits: Earlier findings revealed that most TCR beta V segments proved productive either about 87% or about 30% of the time. In a later analysis, HLA-associated TCR beta chains were more clonally expanded than equally common others.

In the PCR, 60 Vbeta and 13 Jbeta primers were used. As processed by the authors: Later, roughly 80 million unique TCR beta chains were counted in an analysis, and some 10 million of them were shared. Profiling relied on immunoSEQ multiplex PCR, and the TCRdb table lists in-frame clones only, not all of them. V, J and clone size are taken as reported in that table, and D and trimming were inferred from the DNA itself. The top ten clones hold around 2.6% of a sample with under 150,000 clones, approximately 83% of them seen once. This clone was detected only a few times. The antigen remains unidentified. Trimming removed 7 bases from V and 8 bases from J; junction bases left unmatched: 13. The CDR3 runs 15 residues. Looked up from germline, CDR1 is MNHNY and CDR2 is SVGAGI (reference sequence).

The origin of this receptor is a male donor in good health and CMV-seronegative. The chain uses TRBV6-6 and TRBJ1-4; TRBD1 aligns across 7 bases. The sample was PBMCs. This CDR3 reads CASTSVDREKEKLFF. The CDR3 region has the DNA TGTGCCAGCACCTCCGTCGACAGGGAGAAAGAAAAACTGTTTTTT.